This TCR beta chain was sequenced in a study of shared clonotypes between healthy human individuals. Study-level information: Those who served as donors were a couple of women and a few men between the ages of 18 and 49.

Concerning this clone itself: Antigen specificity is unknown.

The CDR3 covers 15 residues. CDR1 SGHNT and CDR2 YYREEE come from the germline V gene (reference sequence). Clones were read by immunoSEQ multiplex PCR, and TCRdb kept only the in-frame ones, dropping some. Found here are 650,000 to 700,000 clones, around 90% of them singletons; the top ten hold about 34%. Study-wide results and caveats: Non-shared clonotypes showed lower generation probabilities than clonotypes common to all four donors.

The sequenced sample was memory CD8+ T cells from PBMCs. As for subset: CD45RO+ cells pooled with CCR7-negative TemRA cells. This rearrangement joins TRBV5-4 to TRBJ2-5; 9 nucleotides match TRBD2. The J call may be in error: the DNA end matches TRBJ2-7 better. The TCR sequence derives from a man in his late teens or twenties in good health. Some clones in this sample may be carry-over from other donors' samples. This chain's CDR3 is CASSAGGGRGYEQYF. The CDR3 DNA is TGTGCCAGCAGCGCCGGGGGCGGGAGGGGCTACGAGCAGTACTTC.